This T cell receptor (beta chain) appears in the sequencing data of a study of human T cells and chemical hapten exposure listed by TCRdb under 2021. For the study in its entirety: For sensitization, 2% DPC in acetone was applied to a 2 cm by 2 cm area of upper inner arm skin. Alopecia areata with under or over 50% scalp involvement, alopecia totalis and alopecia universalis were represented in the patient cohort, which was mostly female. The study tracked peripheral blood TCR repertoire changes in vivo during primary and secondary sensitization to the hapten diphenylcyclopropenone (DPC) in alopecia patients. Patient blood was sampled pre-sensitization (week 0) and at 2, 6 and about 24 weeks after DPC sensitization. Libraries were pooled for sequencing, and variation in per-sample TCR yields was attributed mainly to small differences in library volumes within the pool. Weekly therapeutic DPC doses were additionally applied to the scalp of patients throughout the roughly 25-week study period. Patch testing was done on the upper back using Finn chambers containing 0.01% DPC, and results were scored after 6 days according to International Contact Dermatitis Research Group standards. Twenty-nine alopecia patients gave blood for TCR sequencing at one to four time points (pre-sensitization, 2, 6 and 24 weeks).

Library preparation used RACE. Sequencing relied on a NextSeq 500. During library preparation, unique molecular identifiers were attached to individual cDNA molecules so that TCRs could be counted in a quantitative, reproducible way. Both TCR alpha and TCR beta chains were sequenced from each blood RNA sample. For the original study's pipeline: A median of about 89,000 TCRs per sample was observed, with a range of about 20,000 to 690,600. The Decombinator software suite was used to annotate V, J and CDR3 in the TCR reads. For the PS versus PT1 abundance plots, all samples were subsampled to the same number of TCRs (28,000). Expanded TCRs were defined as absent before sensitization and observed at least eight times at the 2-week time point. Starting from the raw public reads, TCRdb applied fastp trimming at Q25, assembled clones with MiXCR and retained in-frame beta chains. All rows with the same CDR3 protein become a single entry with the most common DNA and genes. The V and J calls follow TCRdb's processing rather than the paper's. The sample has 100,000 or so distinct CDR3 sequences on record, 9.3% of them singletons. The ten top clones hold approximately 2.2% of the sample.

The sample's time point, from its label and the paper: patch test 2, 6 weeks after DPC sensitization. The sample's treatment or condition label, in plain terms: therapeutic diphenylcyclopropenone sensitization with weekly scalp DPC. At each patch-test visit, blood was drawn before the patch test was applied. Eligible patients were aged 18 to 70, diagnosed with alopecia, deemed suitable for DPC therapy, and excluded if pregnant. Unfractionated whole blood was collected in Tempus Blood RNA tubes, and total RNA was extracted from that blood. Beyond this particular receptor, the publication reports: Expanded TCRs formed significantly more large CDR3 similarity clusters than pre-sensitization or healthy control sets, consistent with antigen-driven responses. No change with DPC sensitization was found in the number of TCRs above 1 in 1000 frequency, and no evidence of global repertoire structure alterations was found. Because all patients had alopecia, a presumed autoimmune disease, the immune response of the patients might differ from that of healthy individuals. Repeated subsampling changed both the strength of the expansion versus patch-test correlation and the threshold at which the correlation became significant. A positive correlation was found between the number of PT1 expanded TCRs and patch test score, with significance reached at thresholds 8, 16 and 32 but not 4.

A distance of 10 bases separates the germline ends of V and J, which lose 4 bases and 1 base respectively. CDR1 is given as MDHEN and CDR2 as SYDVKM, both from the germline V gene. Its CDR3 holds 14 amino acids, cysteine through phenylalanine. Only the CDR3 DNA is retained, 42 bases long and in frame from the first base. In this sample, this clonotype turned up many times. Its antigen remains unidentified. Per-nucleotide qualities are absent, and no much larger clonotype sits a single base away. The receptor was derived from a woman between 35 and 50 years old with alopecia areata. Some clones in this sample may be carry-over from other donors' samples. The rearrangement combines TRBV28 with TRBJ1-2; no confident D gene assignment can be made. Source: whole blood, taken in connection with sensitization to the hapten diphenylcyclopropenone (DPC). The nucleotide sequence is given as TGTGCCAGCAGTTACGCTCAGTTTAACTATGGCTACACCTTC. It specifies CASSYAQFNYGYTF.